This T cell receptor (beta chain) originates from a study of cytomegalovirus exposure and HLA in healthy donors. General study points: Certain indistinguishable V segments, among them TRBV6-2 and TRBV6-3, were excluded. Associated with cytomegalovirus, according to the listing, were around 160 TCR beta chains. CMV serostatus was the only immune exposure information that was available.

Points on this clone: Its antigen is undetermined.

V lost 0 bases to trimming and J lost 3 bases, with 11 bases between them. The CDR3 is made up of 15 amino acids. Germline loops: CDR1 MNHEY, CDR2 SVGAGI. Primers: 60 Vbeta forward and 13 Jbeta reverse. Some clones are missing from TCRdb's copy, which holds only in-frame ones; the method was immunoSEQ multiplex PCR. The table shows roughly 200,000 clones, with almost 85% occurring only once. This chain joins TRBV6-5 and TRBJ1-1; no clear D. The origin of this receptor is a woman aged 50 to 60 in good health and CMV-seronegative. Source material: PBMCs. Written as DNA, the CDR3 is TGTGCCAGCAGTTACTCGAGACGGAGTGACACTGAAGCTTTCTTT. It is translated as CASSYSRRSDTEAFF.